The 27 T cell receptor beta chains in this list originate from one sample, sequenced in a study of cytomegalovirus exposure and HLA in healthy donors. Use of 60 Vbeta and 13 Jbeta primers characterized the PCR. TCRdb's table, derived via immunoSEQ multiplex PCR, lists solely in-frame clones and lacks some. The sample carries about 180,000 clones, roughly 79% recorded once. The specimen was PBMCs. These receptor sequences come from a woman aged 50 to 65 in good health and CMV-seropositive.

The chain is built from TRBV13 and TRBJ1-3; unclear D gene. The V end was cut by 1 base, the J end by 4 bases, with 5 bases between. The CDR3 is 13 residues long. Germline CDR1 and CDR2: PRHDT and FYEKMQ (reference sequence). The CDR3 loop is CASSLDSGNTIYF. The CDR3 region has the DNA TGTGCCAGCAGCTTAGACTCCGGAAACACCATATATTTT. Variable domain in full (rest from reference TRBV13 and TRBJ1-3): AAGVIQSPRHLIKEKRETATLKCYPIPRHDTVYWYQQGPGQDPQFLISFYEKMQSDKGSIPDRFSAQQFSDYHSELNMSSLELGDSALYFCASSLDSGNTIYFGEGSWLTVV.

The chain joins TRBV5-4 to TRBJ1-2; D gene ambiguous. The CDR3 totals 15 residues. The germline V gene encodes CDR1 SGHNT and CDR2 YYREEE (reference sequence). Trimming left V 2 bases short and J 5 bases short, with 16 bases between. The CDR3 DNA follows: TGTGCCAGCAGCTTCGGAGGTCAAAAAGGGTATGGCTACACCTTC. It specifies CASSFGGQKGYGYTF.

V and J are TRBV18 and TRBJ1-5, with TRBD1 as a possible D gene (6 bases). V was shortened by 3 bases and J by 7 bases, with 13 bases between the two germline ends. The CDR3 totals 14 residues. Per the germline V gene, CDR1 is KGHSH and CDR2 is LQKENI. The CDR3 loop reads CASSPGDKGQPQHF. DNA for the CDR3: TGTGCCAGCTCACCCGGGGACAAGGGGCAGCCCCAGCATTTT. The whole variable domain, remainder taken from reference TRBV18 and TRBJ1-5, is NAGVMQNPRHLVRRRGQEARLRCSPMKGHSHVYWYRQLPEEGLKFMVYLQKENIIDESGMPKERFSAEFPKEGPSILRIQQVVRGDSAAYFCASSPGDKGQPQHFGDGTRLSIL.

The rearrangement links TRBV6-5 to TRBJ2-7; D is perhaps TRBD1 (5 bases). V was trimmed by 0 bases and J by 5 bases, leaving 17 bases between them. This CDR3 region has 16 residues. Germline-derived CDR1 and CDR2 are MNHEY and SVGAGI. CDR3 in DNA: TGTGCCAGCAGTTACTCGCCAGGGTCATCGATCCACGAGCAGTACTTC. This translates into CASSYSPGSSIHEQYF.

The chain is built from TRBV28 and TRBJ1-2, with D possibly TRBD1 on 6 matching bases. Germline CDR1 reads MDHEN; CDR2 reads SYDVKM. The CDR3 covers 15 residues. Between the trimmed V and J ends, which lost 0 bases and 6 bases, there was a span of 14 bases. The CDR3 region has the DNA TGTGCCAGCAGTTTATGGGAGACAGGAATCAATGGCTACACCTTC. Translating it yields CASSLWETGINGYTF.

This clone was detected a few times. V and J are TRBV7-2 and TRBJ2-2; unclear D gene. Trimming left V 4 bases short and J 8 bases short, with 11 bases between. Per germline, CDR1 SGHTA and CDR2 FQGNSA. The CDR3 spans 13 residues. The CDR3: CASSSRLTGELFF. CDR3 in DNA: TGTGCCAGCAGCTCCCGACTGACGGGGGAGCTGTTTTTT. Drawing the rest from reference TRBV7-2 and TRBJ2-2, the complete variable domain is GAGVSQSPSNKVTEKGKDVELRCDPISGHTALYWYRQSLGQGLEFLIYFQGNSAPDKSGLPSDRFSAERTGGSVSTLTIQRTQQEDSAVYLCASSSRLTGELFFGEGSRLTVL.

The CDR3 protein is CAISEPYPGSTGEQYF. In DNA form, the CDR3 reads TGTGCCATCAGTGAGCCCTACCCCGGATCGACGGGCGAGCAGTACTTC. This chain links TRBV10-3 with TRBJ2-7; D gene ambiguous. V lost 2 bases, J lost 6 bases, and 20 bases lay in between. CDR1 is ENHRY, CDR2 SYGVKD, per germline. This CDR3 is 16 amino acids long.

A few counts support this clone. The chain couples TRBV28 to TRBJ1-1; D is possibly TRBD1 (5 bases). CDR1 and CDR2 from the germline V gene are MDHEN and SYDVKM. The CDR3 is 12 residues long. V was clipped by 9 bases and J by 4 bases, with 12 bases between them. The CDR3 spells CASQGVSTEAFF. The CDR3, as DNA: TGTGCCAGTCAGGGCGTGAGCACTGAAGCTTTCTTT. Drawing the rest from reference TRBV28 and TRBJ1-1, the complete variable domain is DVKVTQSSRYLVKRTGEKVFLECVQDMDHENMFWYRQDPGLGLRLIYFSYDVKMKEKGDIPEGYSVSREKKERFSLILESASTNQTSMYLCASQGVSTEAFFGQGTRLTVV.

The chain is built from TRBV2 and TRBJ1-2; D is unclear. The V gene lost 4 bases and the J gene lost 12 bases, with 12 bases spanning the gap. Germline V CDR1 and CDR2: SNHLY, FYNNEI. The length of the CDR3 is 11 residues. CDR3 sequence reads: CASSGDTLHTF. Written as DNA, the CDR3 is TGTGCCAGCAGTGGTGACACACTCCACACCTTC.

The sample holds a few counts of this clone. The DNA of the CDR3 is TGTGCCTGGAGTGTACTTGATTGGACAGGGGCAGACTATAATTCACCCCTCCACTTT. Amino acid sequence: CAWSVLDWTGADYNSPLHF. This chain uses TRBV30 with TRBJ1-6; 9 positions match TRBD1. The CDR3 runs to 19 residues. Germline trimming cut 0 bases from V and 3 bases from J; bases unmatched to any gene: 12. Germline assignment: CDR1 GTSNPN and CDR2 SVGIG (reference sequence).

The V call is TRBV9, the J call TRBJ2-3, with a possible D match to TRBD2 (6 bases). Looked up from germline, CDR1 is SGDLS and CDR2 is YYNGEE. Deletions cut 4 bases from V and 3 bases from J, with 15 bases between. CDR3 length: 15 amino acids. The CDR3 DNA follows: TGTGCCAGCAGCCTAGCTCCCGGGGGTACAGATACGCAGTATTTT. It codes for CASSLAPGGTDTQYF.

In its sample, this clone was seen once. J is TRBJ2-4 and V is TRBV5-1; 14 bases agree with TRBD2. Germline loops: CDR1 SGHRS, CDR2 YFSETQ. J gave up 8 bases and V 4 bases, and 11 bases lay outside the gene matches. The CDR3 runs to 17 residues. This CDR3 reads CASSPGLAGGPQDIQYF. Here the CDR3 DNA reads TGCGCCAGCAGCCCCGGACTAGCGGGGGGCCCACAGGACATTCAGTACTTC.

This clone was seen only a few times. The chain combines TRBV5-1 with TRBJ1-1; 8 positions agree with TRBD1. V was clipped by 4 bases and J by 1 base; unmatched bases: 9. Germline CDR1 is SGHRS and CDR2 is YFSETQ. This CDR3 has 16 residues. CDR3: CASSPTTGGKNTEAFF. In nucleotides, the CDR3 is TGCGCCAGCAGCCCCACTACAGGGGGAAAGAACACTGAAGCTTTCTTT.

This clone has only a few counts. This chain joins TRBV2 and TRBJ1-4; perhaps TRBD1 as D (5 bases). The CDR3 is made up of 15 amino acids. CDR1 and CDR2 from the germline V gene are SNHLY and FYNNEI. V lost 2 bases to trimming and J lost 1 base, with 8 bases between them. The CDR3 sequence is CASSEQGGTNEKLFF. The CDR3 DNA reads as TGTGCCAGCAGTGAACAGGGTGGAACTAATGAAAAACTGTTTTTT.

A note on this clone: The junction shows a germline mismatch at one end, possibly a read error. The chain is built from TRBV7-7 and TRBJ2-7, with D tentatively TRBD2 (6 bases). There are 14 residues in the CDR3. Looked up from germline, CDR1 is SSHAT and CDR2 is FNYEAQ (reference sequence). The CDR3 nucleotides read TGTGCTAGCAGCTTACTACGGGAGTCTAGCGAGCAGTACTTC. This encodes CASSLLRESSEQYF.

The V call is TRBV27, the J call TRBJ1-5; TRBD1 matches at 10 bases. Germline assignment: CDR1 MNHEY and CDR2 SMNVEV (reference sequence). With V trimmed by 11 bases and J by 2 bases, 3 bases remained unmatched. The length of the CDR3 is 13 residues. The CDR3 region is CAVGTGGNQPQHF. In nucleotides, the CDR3 is TGTGCCGTCGGGACAGGGGGCAATCAGCCCCAGCATTTT.

V is TRBV7-2 and J is TRBJ1-2; 9 nucleotides align to TRBD1. CDR1 SGHTA and CDR2 FQGNSA come from the germline V gene. CDR3 length: 16 amino acids. The J segment lost 6 bases and the V segment lost 2 bases, leaving 10 bases of the junction unmatched. CDR3 sequence reads: CASSLRRTGDTHGYTF. In nucleotides, the CDR3 is TGTGCCAGCAGCTTAAGGCGGACAGGGGATACTCATGGCTACACCTTC. Together with reference TRBV7-2 and TRBJ1-2, the CDR3 gives the full variable domain: GAGVSQSPSNKVTEKGKDVELRCDPISGHTALYWYRQSLGQGLEFLIYFQGNSAPDKSGLPSDRFSAERTGGSVSTLTIQRTQQEDSAVYLCASSLRRTGDTHGYTFGSGTRLTVV.

The chain has TRBV2 and TRBJ2-3, with 10 bases that match TRBD2. V was clipped by 3 bases and J by 2 bases; unmatched bases: 2. CDR3 size: 15 residues. CDR1 SNHLY and CDR2 FYNNEI come from the germline V gene. Here the CDR3 DNA reads TGTGCCAGCAGTGATACTAGCGGGGCCACAGATACGCAGTATTTT. It translates to CASSDTSGATDTQYF.

This clone was counted between two and nine times. The rearrangement joins TRBV2 to TRBJ1-1; D is perhaps TRBD1 (6 bases). CDR1 and CDR2 (germline): SNHLY, FYNNEI. The V gene lost 3 bases and the J gene lost 1 base, with 15 bases spanning the gap. The length of the CDR3 is 16 residues. The CDR3 DNA reads TGTGCCAGCAGTGATGGTACAGGGTTGGCGAACACTGAAGCTTTCTTT. It codes for CASSDGTGLANTEAFF.

The chain combines TRBV7-3 with TRBJ1-1; D is perhaps TRBD1 (5 bases). V was pared by 6 bases and J by 1 base, with 9 bases between. Looked up from germline, CDR1 is SGHTA and CDR2 is FQGTGA. The CDR3 runs 13 residues. The CDR3 loop reads CASRQDPNTEAFF. The CDR3 coding sequence is TGTGCCAGCAGACAGGACCCGAACACTGAAGCTTTCTTT.

V is TRBV18 and J is TRBJ1-4, with 11 bases matching TRBD1. V was clipped by 3 bases and J by 8 bases; unmatched bases: 5. This CDR3 comprises 15 residues. CDR1 and CDR2 (germline): KGHSH, LQKENI. CDR3 region: CASSPDGTGGEKLFF. The CDR3 nucleotides read TGTGCCAGCTCACCCGACGGGACAGGGGGAGAAAAACTGTTTTTT.

The chain uses TRBV29-1 and TRBJ2-5, with D possibly TRBD2 on 6 matching bases. This CDR3 spans 12 amino acids. CDR1 and CDR2 (germline): SQVTM, ANQGSEA. Between the trimmed V and J ends, which lost 6 bases and 1 base, there was a span of 9 bases. This chain's CDR3 is CSVYSGQETQYF. The CDR3 DNA follows: TGCAGCGTGTATAGCGGCCAAGAGACCCAGTACTTC.

The V gene is TRBV15, the J gene TRBJ2-7, with D unclear. The CDR3 covers 16 residues. The V and J ends lost 0 bases and 0 bases respectively, with 12 bases between them. The germline gives CDR1 LNHNV, CDR2 YYDKDF (reference sequence). The CDR3 region is CATSREPLLSSYEQYF. CDR3 nucleotide sequence: TGTGCCACCAGCAGAGAGCCGCTTCTGAGCTCCTACGAGCAGTACTTC.

The rearrangement joins TRBV7-2 to TRBJ1-2; 8 bases map to TRBD1. CDR3 size: 14 residues. Germline V CDR1 and CDR2: SGHTA, FQGNSA. V dropped 7 bases and J dropped 4; count of bases not matched to a gene: 8. CDR3 bases: TGTGCCAGCACCATCTACAGGGGGTCCTATGGCTACACCTTC. Translated: CASTIYRGSYGYTF.

This clone was observed a single time. The chain uses TRBV7-2 and TRBJ1-6; D gene ambiguous. Trimming left V 1 base short and J 7 bases short, with 11 bases between. Germline V CDR1 and CDR2: SGHTA, FQGNSA. The CDR3 consists of 15 residues. This chain's CDR3 is CASSLGAGRNSPLHF. The CDR3 region has the DNA TGTGCCAGCAGCTTAGGAGCGGGCCGGAATTCACCCCTCCACTTT.

The gene calls are TRBV5-4 and TRBJ2-7; 8 nucleotides agree with TRBD1. The V segment lost 1 base and the J segment 6 bases; nucleotides outside the gene matches: 6. The CDR3 is 14 amino acids. The V gene's germline CDR1 is SGHNT and CDR2 YYREEE (reference sequence). CDR3 sequence reads: CASSLSTGGREQYF. For the CDR3, the DNA is TGTGCCAGCAGCTTGAGTACAGGGGGACGCGAGCAGTACTTC.

A remark on this clone: In the same sample, other DNA sequences code for this CDR3. CDR3 sequence (DNA): TGTGCCAGCAGTCTTGACAGGGGCACTGAAGCTTTCTTT. As protein: CASSLDRGTEAFF. This chain connects TRBV5-6 to TRBJ1-1; TRBD1 aligns across 8 bases. Germline loops: CDR1 SGHDT, CDR2 YYEEEE. The CDR3 consists of 13 residues. V gave up 5 bases and J gave up 4 bases; unmatched junction bases: 4.